The present entry profiles one TCR beta chain with its context. A junction end diverges from the germline sequence, so it may reflect a read error. This specimen belongs to a study of Graves' ophthalmopathy and Graves' hyperthyroidism. Under 3 months in duration, the ophthalmopathy in affected donors had moderate-to-severe activity, CAS ≥3 and NOSPECS ≥4. Isolation of PBMCs was performed using over 8.5 ml of fresh peripheral blood. The germline gives CDR1 SQVTM, CDR2 ANQGSEA. There are 15 residues in the CDR3. Amplifying from RNA transcripts, the study obtained TCR beta CDR3 regions. Following a first-round RT-PCR that used HTBI primers, a second-round multiplex PCR was carried out. MiXCR was run by TCRdb on the multiplex PCR reads, yielding one entry per CDR3 protein. The table includes 600,000 to 950,000 distinct CDR3 sequences, 35% to 50% detected once.

The chain is built from TRBV29-1 and TRBJ1-5; D is ambiguous. Sequencing input: peripheral blood. This receptor was taken from an adult man with Graves' ophthalmopathy. The CDR3 protein is CAWSVGGYHNQPQHF. As DNA, the CDR3 is TGTGCCTGGAGCGTGGGAGGGTACCACAATCAGCCCCAGCATTTT.